The T cell receptor (beta chain) described here comes from a study of T cell responses to AZD1222 COVID-19 vaccine. Per germline, CDR1 ENHRY and CDR2 SYGVKD. V lost 5 bases and J lost 2; bases outside the gene matches: 2. CDR3 length equals 14 residues. Remarks on this clone: The antigen remains unidentified.

The study's findings and limits: Donors were chiefly white British, with a greater number of females, and clonal diversity was perhaps underestimated. Of spike-specific TCRs, nearly half reportedly target regions left unmutated in variants. Spike-specific TCR breadth rose after two AZD1222 doses, and depth rose as well.

The data were produced by immunoSEQ multiplex PCR, yet TCRdb's version contains in-frame clones alone and is incomplete. There are more than 100,000 clones in the sample; 85% to 90% occur only once, and under 4% lies in the top ten. The material sequenced was peripheral blood, taken on day 0 of AZD1222 vaccination. The receptor was isolated from an adult in good health. V and J are TRBV10-3 and TRBJ2-5; 10 bases map to TRBD1. This chain's CDR3 is CAISRTGGQETQYF. The CDR3 DNA follows: TGTGCCATCAGTCGGACAGGGGGACAAGAGACCCAGTACTTC.